This T cell receptor beta chain was sequenced in a study of blood T cell repertoires in COVID-19. Across the whole study: The samples span acute and convalescent COVID-19 from the United States, Italy and Spain. From T cells, B-cell-depleted T cells, or PBMCs came the material, which was cDNA or gDNA.

Per the authors' pipeline: Estimation of nucleated cell counts was performed using reference gene primer amplification. Sequenced by immunoSEQ multiplex PCR; TCRdb stores in-frame clones only, minus some. The D gene and trimming were derived from the DNA, and the V and J assignments and clone size from that table. The sample includes under 300,000 clones, about 83% of them seen just once. The length of the CDR3 is 15 residues. V was trimmed by 3 bases and J by 4 bases, leaving 15 bases between them. CDR1 is MDHEN, CDR2 SYDVKM, per germline. The receptor was isolated from a woman in her fifties or sixties who had recovered from COVID-19. This chain joins TRBV28 and TRBJ1-2, with D possibly TRBD1 on 5 matching bases. Material for sequencing was peripheral blood. The CDR3 sequence: CASSFRWGEFYGYTF. Written as DNA, the CDR3 is TGTGCCAGCAGTTTTCGTTGGGGCGAATTCTATGGCTACACCTTC.